The entry below describes one T cell receptor (beta chain). The antigen remains undetermined. The CDR3 loop spans 15 amino acids. The V and J ends lost 3 bases and 0 bases respectively, with 9 bases between them. Germline lookup yields CDR1 MDHEN and CDR2 SYDVKM. This sample was taken from a study of Ad26.COV2.S vaccination and SARS-CoV-2 variants. Treatment of the sample: approximately 18 received Ad26.COV2.S at low or high dose, single or two shots; 5 received placebo; per-sample allocation not given. Samples came from day 63 after the first vaccine or placebo injection. This adult donor, from Boston, was 18-55 years old. General study points: Placebo recipients showed lower spike-specific TCR breadth than vaccinees.

Only in-frame clones appear in the TCRdb table, and some are missing; sequencing was by immunoSEQ multiplex PCR. Of some 320,000 clones detected, approximately 80% appear once; the ten largest clones hold 2% to 2.5%. This sequence joins TRBV28 and TRBJ1-5, with D tentatively TRBD1 (5 bases). This clonotype was sampled from a person between 18 and 65 years old who received the Ad26.COV2.S COVID-19 vaccine or a placebo. Sequencing used peripheral blood, obtained in a trial of Ad26.COV2.S vaccine versus placebo. In DNA, the CDR3 is TGTGCCAGCAGTTTGATAGGGGATAGCAATCAGCCCCAGCATTTT. It specifies CASSLIGDSNQPQHF.